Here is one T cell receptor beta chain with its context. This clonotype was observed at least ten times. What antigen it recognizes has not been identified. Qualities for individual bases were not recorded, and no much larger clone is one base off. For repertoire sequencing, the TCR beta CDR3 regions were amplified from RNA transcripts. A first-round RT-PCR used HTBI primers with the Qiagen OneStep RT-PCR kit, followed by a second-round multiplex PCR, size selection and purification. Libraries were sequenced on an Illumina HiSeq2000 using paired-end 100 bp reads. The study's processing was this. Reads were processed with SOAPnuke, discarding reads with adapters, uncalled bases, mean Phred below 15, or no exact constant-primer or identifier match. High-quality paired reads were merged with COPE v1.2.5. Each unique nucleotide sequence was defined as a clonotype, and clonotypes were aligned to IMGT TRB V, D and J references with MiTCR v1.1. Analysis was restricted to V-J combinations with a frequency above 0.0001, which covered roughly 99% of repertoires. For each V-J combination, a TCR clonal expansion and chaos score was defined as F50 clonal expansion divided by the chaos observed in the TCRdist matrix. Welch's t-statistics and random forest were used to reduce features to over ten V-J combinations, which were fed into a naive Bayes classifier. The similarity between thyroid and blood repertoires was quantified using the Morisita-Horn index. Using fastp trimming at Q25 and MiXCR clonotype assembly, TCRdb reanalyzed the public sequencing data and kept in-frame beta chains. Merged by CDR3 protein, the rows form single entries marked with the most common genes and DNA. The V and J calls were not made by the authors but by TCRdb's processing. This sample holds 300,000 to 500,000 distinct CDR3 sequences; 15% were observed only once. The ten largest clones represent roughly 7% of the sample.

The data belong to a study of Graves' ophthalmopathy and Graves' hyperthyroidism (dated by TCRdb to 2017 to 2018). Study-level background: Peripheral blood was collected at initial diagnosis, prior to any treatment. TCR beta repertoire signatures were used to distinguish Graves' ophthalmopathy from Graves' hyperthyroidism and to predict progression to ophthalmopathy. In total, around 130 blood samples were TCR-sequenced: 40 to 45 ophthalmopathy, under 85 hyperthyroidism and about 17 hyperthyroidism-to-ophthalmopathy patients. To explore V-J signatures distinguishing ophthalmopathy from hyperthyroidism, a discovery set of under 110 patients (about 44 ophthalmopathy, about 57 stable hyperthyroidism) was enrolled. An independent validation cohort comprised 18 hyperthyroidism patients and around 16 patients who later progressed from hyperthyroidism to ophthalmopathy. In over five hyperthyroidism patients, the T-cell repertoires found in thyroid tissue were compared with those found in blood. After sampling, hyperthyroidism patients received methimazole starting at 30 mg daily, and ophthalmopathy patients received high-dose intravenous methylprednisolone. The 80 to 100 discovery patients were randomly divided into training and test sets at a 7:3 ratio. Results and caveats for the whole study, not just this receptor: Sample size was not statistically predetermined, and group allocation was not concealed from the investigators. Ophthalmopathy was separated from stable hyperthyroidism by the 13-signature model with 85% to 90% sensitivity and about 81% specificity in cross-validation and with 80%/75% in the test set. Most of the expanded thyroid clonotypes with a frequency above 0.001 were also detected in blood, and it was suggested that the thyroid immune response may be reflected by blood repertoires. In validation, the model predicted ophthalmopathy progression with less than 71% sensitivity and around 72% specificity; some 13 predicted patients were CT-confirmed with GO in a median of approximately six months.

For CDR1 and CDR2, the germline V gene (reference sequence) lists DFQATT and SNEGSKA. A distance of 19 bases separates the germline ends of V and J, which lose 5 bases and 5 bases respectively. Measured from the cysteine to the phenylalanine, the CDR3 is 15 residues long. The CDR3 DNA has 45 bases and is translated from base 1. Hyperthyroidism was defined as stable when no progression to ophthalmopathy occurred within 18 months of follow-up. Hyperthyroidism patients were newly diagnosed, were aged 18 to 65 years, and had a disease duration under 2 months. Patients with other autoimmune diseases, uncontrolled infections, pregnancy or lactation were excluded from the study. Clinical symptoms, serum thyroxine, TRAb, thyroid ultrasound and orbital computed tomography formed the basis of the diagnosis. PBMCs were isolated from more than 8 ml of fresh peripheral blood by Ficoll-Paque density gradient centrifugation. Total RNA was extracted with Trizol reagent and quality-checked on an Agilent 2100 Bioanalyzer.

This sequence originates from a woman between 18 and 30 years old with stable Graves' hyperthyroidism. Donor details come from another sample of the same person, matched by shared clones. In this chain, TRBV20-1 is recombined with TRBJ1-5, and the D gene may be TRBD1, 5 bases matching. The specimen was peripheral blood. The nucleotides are TGCAGTGCTGGACAAGGATTTGGCGCCGATCAGCCCCAGCATTTT. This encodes CSAGQGFGADQPQHF.